These T cell receptor beta chains were read from a single sample in a study of cytomegalovirus exposure and HLA in healthy donors. Assay used: immunoSEQ multiplex PCR; TCRdb lists only in-frame clones, some missing. Its table records about 40,000 clones. Input material: PBMCs. The origin of the receptors is a male donor in good health and CMV-seronegative. Each CDR3 is given with its conserved first and last residue. The order of the fields is D gene, V gene, clone size, J gene, CDR3 protein, CDR3 DNA. The D gene is left open where the match is weak. The size field is filled for only some rows; it gives once, few, many or a size class.

-,TRBV6-5,-,TRBJ2-5,CASRRKETQYF,TGTGCCAGCAGGCGGAAAGAGACCCAGTACTTC
TRBD1,TRBV4-1,-,TRBJ2-7,CASSHSPGQGSYEQYF,TGCGCCAGCAGCCATTCCCCTGGACAGGGCTCCTACGAGCAGTACTTC
-,TRBV19,-,TRBJ2-3,CASSAPLGRGGTDTQYF,TGTGCCAGTAGTGCCCCCTTAGGGCGGGGCGGCACAGATACGCAGTATTTT
-,TRBV6-5,-,TRBJ1-1,CASSPQNTEAFF,TGTGCCAGCAGTCCACAGAACACTGAAGCTTTCTTT
-,TRBV5-1,-,TRBJ1-1,CASLRGGGEVTEAFF,TGCGCCAGCCTTCGAGGAGGGGGGGAGGTCACTGAAGCTTTCTTT
-,TRBV30,-,TRBJ2-2,CAWKKHRNTGELFF,TGTGCCTGGAAGAAACACCGAAACACCGGGGAGCTGTTTTTT
TRBD1,TRBV5-1,-,TRBJ1-1,CASSLWRQGMNTEAFF,TGCGCCAGCAGCTTGTGGAGACAGGGCATGAACACTGAAGCTTTCTTT
-,TRBV15,-,TRBJ2-5,CATSDSTRLQETQYF,TGTGCCACCAGCGATTCGACTAGGCTACAAGAGACCCAGTACTTC
TRBD1,TRBV5-4,-,TRBJ1-6,CASSTRDRYNSPLHF,TGTGCCAGCAGCACCCGGGACAGGTATAATTCACCCCTCCACTTT
TRBD1,TRBV19,-,TRBJ1-2,CASSIAGGRANYGYTF,TGTGCCAGTAGTATTGCAGGGGGGAGAGCTAACTATGGCTACACCTTC
-,TRBV29-1,-,TRBJ1-1,CSVGGVYTDTEAFF,TGCAGCGTTGGGGGGGTCTACACGGACACTGAAGCTTTCTTT
TRBD1,TRBV6-1,-,TRBJ1-3,CASNQGARNTIYF,TGTGCCAGCAACCAGGGGGCTCGAAACACCATATATTTT
TRBD1,TRBV18,-,TRBJ1-5,CASSTPGQNQPQHF,TGTGCCAGCTCAACGCCGGGACAGAATCAGCCCCAGCATTTT
-,TRBV15,-,TRBJ2-1,CATSTRGYSSYNEQFF,TGTGCCACCTCTACCAGAGGGTATAGCTCCTACAATGAGCAGTTCTTC
-,TRBV7-2,-,TRBJ1-4,CASSLIGDRNEKLFF,TGTGCCAGCAGCTTAATCGGGGATCGGAATGAAAAACTGTTTTTT
-,TRBV28,-,TRBJ2-3,CASGDGQTSTDTQYF,TGTGCCAGCGGGGATGGACAGACTAGCACAGATACGCAGTATTTT
-,TRBV20-1,-,TRBJ1-2,CSAGHYGYTF,TGCAGTGCTGGGCACTATGGCTACACCTTC
TRBD1,TRBV28,-,TRBJ1-3,CASWTGEGNTIYF,TGTGCCAGCTGGACAGGAGAGGGAAACACCATATATTTT
-,TRBV5-4,-,TRBJ2-7,CASSLQGYEQYF,TGTGCCAGCAGCTTGCAGGGATACGAGCAGTACTTC
TRBD1,TRBV18,-,TRBJ2-7,CASSPQDRGTRGEQYF,TGTGCCAGCTCACCACAGGACAGGGGGACGAGGGGGGAGCAGTACTTC
TRBD1,TRBV13,-,TRBJ1-3,CASSLGTGGDTIYF,TGTGCCAGCAGCTTGGGGACAGGAGGGGACACCATATATTTT
TRBD2,TRBV9,-,TRBJ2-5,CASSVDGLAGGGETQYF,TGTGCCAGCAGCGTAGACGGCCTAGCGGGGGGCGGGGAGACCCAGTACTTC
-,TRBV29-1,-,TRBJ1-1,CSANSGITEAFF,TGCAGCGCCAATTCAGGGATAACTGAAGCTTTCTTT
TRBD2,TRBV13,-,TRBJ2-7,CASSLGGGSYEQYF,TGTGCCAGCAGCTTAGGCGGGGGGTCCTACGAGCAGTACTTC
-,TRBV19,medium-sized,TRBJ1-1,CASSRRRTEAFF,TGTGCCAGTAGTCGCAGGAGGACTGAAGCTTTCTTT
TRBD2,TRBV28,-,TRBJ2-5,CASSLGLAGGQETQYF,TGTGCCAGCAGTTTGGGACTAGCGGGGGGGCAAGAGACCCAGTACTTC
-,TRBV5-1,-,TRBJ1-1,CASSPGTLNTEAFF,TGCGCCAGCAGCCCCGGGACATTGAACACTGAAGCTTTCTTT
-,TRBV28,-,TRBJ1-6,CASSFRLSNSPLHF,TGTGCCAGCAGTTTCAGACTGAGTAATTCACCCCTCCACTTT
TRBD1,TRBV6-1,-,TRBJ2-7,CASSLVTGAYEQYF,TGTGCCAGCAGCCTCGTTACAGGGGCCTACGAGCAGTACTTC
-,TRBV9,-,TRBJ2-5,CASSVESGLETQYF,TGTGCCAGCAGCGTAGAATCCGGTCTCGAGACCCAGTACTTC
-,TRBV7-8,-,TRBJ2-7,CASSLRQDYEQYF,TGTGCCAGCAGCTTGAGACAGGACTACGAGCAGTACTTC
TRBD2,TRBV5-4,-,TRBJ2-7,CASSFGPGGIGYEQYF,TGTGCCAGCAGCTTTGGTCCGGGGGGAATAGGGTACGAGCAGTACTTC
-,TRBV7-2,-,TRBJ1-4,CASSLSGIFNEKLFF,TGTGCCAGCAGCTTATCGGGGATCTTTAATGAAAAACTGTTTTTT
TRBD1,TRBV19,-,TRBJ2-3,CASWDRGQGTDTQYF,TGTGCCAGCTGGGACAGGGGGCAGGGCACAGATACGCAGTATTTT
TRBD2,TRBV13,-,TRBJ2-1,CASSRAGGPSSNEQFF,TGTGCCAGCAGCAGAGCGGGGGGACCGTCAAGTAATGAGCAGTTCTTC
-,TRBV2,-,TRBJ1-1,CASSDGRGRNTEAFF,TGTGCCAGCAGTGACGGGAGGGGCCGAAACACTGAAGCTTTCTTT
-,TRBV7-9,-,TRBJ1-1,CASSLGGRPWEIAFF,TGTGCCAGCAGCTTAGGCGGCAGACCTTGGGAGATAGCTTTCTTT
-,TRBV6-5,-,TRBJ1-2,CASSYSPGNYGYTF,TGTGCCAGCAGTTACTCGCCGGGAAACTATGGCTACACCTTC
-,TRBV6-5,-,TRBJ1-2,CASSYSTGSGYTF,TGTGCCAGCAGTTACTCGACGGGGTCTGGCTACACCTTC
TRBD1,TRBV5-1,-,TRBJ2-3,CASRVLTGNTDTQYF,TGCGCCAGCAGAGTCCTGACAGGGAACACAGATACGCAGTATTTT
-,TRBV10-3,-,TRBJ1-1,CAISESKGKNTEAFF,TGTGCCATCAGTGAGTCGAAGGGGAAGAACACTGAAGCTTTCTTT
-,TRBV25-1,-,TRBJ2-3,CASSEQASDTQYF,TGTGCCAGCAGTGAACAAGCGTCAGATACGCAGTATTTT
TRBD1,TRBV19,-,TRBJ1-2,CASSPGQGVDGYTF,TGTGCCAGTAGCCCGGGACAGGGGGTGGATGGCTACACCTTC
-,TRBV25-1,-,TRBJ1-1,CASSIPGRGTEAFF,TGTGCCAGCAGTATTCCCGGGAGGGGAACTGAAGCTTTCTTT
TRBD1,TRBV28,-,TRBJ1-2,CASSFARGDYGYTF,TGTGCCAGCAGTTTCGCCAGGGGGGACTATGGCTACACCTTC
-,TRBV7-9,-,TRBJ1-1,CASSPGVEAFF,TGTGCCAGCAGCCCCGGTGTAGAAGCTTTCTTT
-,TRBV5-8,-,TRBJ1-5,CASSFPARGSNQPQHF,TGTGCCAGCAGCTTCCCGGCCAGAGGTAGCAATCAGCCCCAGCATTTT
-,TRBV6-4,-,TRBJ1-5,CASSQQGSGHQPQHF,TGTGCCAGCAGTCAACAGGGATCAGGGCATCAGCCCCAGCATTTT
-,TRBV5-1,-,TRBJ2-2,CASSPSGTPNTGELFF,TGCGCCAGCAGTCCCTCTGGGACACCTAACACCGGGGAGCTGTTTTTT
-,TRBV5-1,-,TRBJ1-4,CASSPRVLGEKLFF,TGCGCCAGCAGCCCCCGGGTACTAGGAGAAAAACTGTTTTTT
-,TRBV2,-,TRBJ1-2,CASSESGILNYGYTF,TGTGCCAGCAGTGAAAGCGGCATCTTAAACTATGGCTACACCTTC
TRBD2,TRBV5-6,-,TRBJ2-7,CASSWEGGFRGYEQYF,TGTGCCAGCAGCTGGGAGGGAGGGTTCCGGGGCTACGAGCAGTACTTC
-,TRBV7-2,-,TRBJ1-5,CASSLLGRGGNQPQHF,TGTGCCAGCAGCTTATTAGGGCGGGGGGGCAATCAGCCCCAGCATTTT
-,TRBV6-5,-,TRBJ1-2,CASSYEGGRGYTF,TGTGCCAGCAGTTACGAGGGGGGGCGCGGCTACACCTTC
-,TRBV4-1,-,TRBJ1-5,CASSPPGELRQPQHF,TGCGCCAGCAGCCCGCCGGGGGAGTTGCGTCAGCCCCAGCATTTT
TRBD1,TRBV7-9,-,TRBJ2-5,CASRGQGAAVETQYF,TGTGCCAGCAGAGGACAGGGGGCTGCGGTCGAGACCCAGTACTTC
-,TRBV18,-,TRBJ1-1,CASTTANTEAFF,TGTGCCAGCACGACAGCGAACACTGAAGCTTTCTTT
TRBD1,TRBV4-1,-,TRBJ2-7,CASSQSTGVDEQYF,TGCGCCAGCAGCCAATCTACAGGGGTGGACGAGCAGTACTTC